These T cell receptor beta chains were read from a single sample in a study of cytomegalovirus exposure and HLA in healthy donors. The protocol was immunoSEQ multiplex PCR, while the TCRdb copy is restricted to in-frame clones and leaves out a portion. There are around 150,000 clones in the sample; roughly 84% occur only once, and 10% lies in the top ten. What was sequenced was PBMCs. Every receptor here comes from a man aged 30 to 45 in good health and CMV-seropositive. Each CDR3 is given with its conserved first and last residue. Each record gives: V gene, J gene, D gene, clone size, CDR3 DNA, CDR3 protein. A D gene is named only where the DNA matches it firmly. Expanded clones are given a class, and other clones once, few, many or no size at all.

TRBV6-5	TRBJ1-2	TRBD1	medium-sized	TGTGCCAGCAGCCCGGACAGGGGGTCCTATGGCTACACCTTC	CASSPDRGSYGYTF
TRBV27	TRBJ2-1	.	.	TGTGCCAGCAGTTTAGGTCCTCCTAGATTCAATGAGCAGTTCTTC	CASSLGPPRFNEQFF
TRBV2	TRBJ2-3	.	once	TGTGCCAGCCGCGGGACTAGCACAGATACGCAGTATTTT	CASRGTSTDTQYF
TRBV5-1	TRBJ1-1	TRBD1	.	TGCGCCAGCAGCGCGTTTACAGGGGACGGCACTGAAGCTTTCTTT	CASSAFTGDGTEAFF
TRBV4-1	TRBJ2-5	TRBD2	.	TGCGCCAGCAGCCAAGCCGGACTAGCGGGGGGCCAAGAGACCCAGTACTTC	CASSQAGLAGGQETQYF
TRBV29-1	TRBJ1-1	TRBD1	.	TGCAGCGTTCAACCGGGACAGAGGAACACTGAAGCTTTCTTT	CSVQPGQRNTEAFF
TRBV19	TRBJ1-1	.	.	TGTGCCTCAAAGTACCGGGGGAACACTGAAGCTTTCTTT	CASKYRGNTEAFF
TRBV28	TRBJ2-7	TRBD2	.	TGTGCCAGCAGCAAACCCAGACTAGCGCGCTACGAGCAGTACTTC	CASSKPRLARYEQYF
TRBV21-1	TRBJ2-7	.	once	TGTGCCAACCCTGGGGCTAGCGGGAGGTACTCCTACGAGCAGTACTTC	CANPGASGRYSYEQYF
TRBV28	TRBJ2-3	.	.	TGTGCCAGCAGGAGTAGCGGCACAGATACGCAGTATTTT	CASRSSGTDTQYF
TRBV5-8	TRBJ1-4	.	.	TGTGCCAGCAGCGATTCCCGGGGGGAAAAACTGTTTTTT	CASSDSRGEKLFF
TRBV18	TRBJ1-2	TRBD1	.	TGTGCCAGCTCACCACCTTCGACAGGGACCGCCTATGGCTACACCTTC	CASSPPSTGTAYGYTF
TRBV9	TRBJ1-2	TRBD1	.	TGTGCCAGCAGCGACCGGGACAGGGTGGTTGTAGGCTATGGCTACACCTTC	CASSDRDRVVVGYGYTF
TRBV30	TRBJ1-1	.	.	TGTGCCTGGAGCACTAGCCCCTCGAATCATGACACTGAAGCTTTCTTT	CAWSTSPSNHDTEAFF
TRBV7-6	TRBJ2-1	TRBD2	.	TGTGCCAGCAGCCTAGGGACTAGCGGGGTTGGCGATGAGCAGTTCTTC	CASSLGTSGVGDEQFF
TRBV7-3	TRBJ1-4	.	.	TGTGCCACGCAGCGGGTCCCGGGGGAAAAACTGTTTTTT	CATQRVPGEKLFF
TRBV5-1	TRBJ2-1	.	once	TGCGCCAGCAGCCGCTTAACGAGTAGCTCCTACAATGAGCAGTTCTTC	CASSRLTSSSYNEQFF
TRBV28	TRBJ2-1	.	many	TGTGCCAGCAGTTTATTAGAGGTTTACAATGAGCAGTTCTTC	CASSLLEVYNEQFF
TRBV27	TRBJ2-2	.	.	TGTGCCAGCAGCGGGGGACTTTGGCACACCGGGGAGCTGTTTTTT	CASSGGLWHTGELFF
TRBV5-4	TRBJ1-2	.	.	TGTGCCAGCAGCTTGGACCGAAGGGACTATAACTATGGCTACACCTTC	CASSLDRRDYNYGYTF
TRBV28	TRBJ2-7	.	.	TGTGCCAGCAGTCCTCGACCGAGTGGGGGGAAGGCCTACGAGCAGTACTTC	CASSPRPSGGKAYEQYF
TRBV5-4	TRBJ2-1	TRBD2	.	TGTGCCAGCAGCTGGCTAGAAGGACTAGATGAGCAGTTCTTC	CASSWLEGLDEQFF
TRBV29-1	TRBJ2-3	TRBD2	.	TGCAGCGTGATCGGACGCCTTTCAGCGGGAGAGGAGTATTTT	CSVIGRLSAGEEYF
TRBV1	TRBJ2-7	.	.	TGCACCAGCAGCCCAGCCCGCCGAGGGAGAACCCACGAGCAGTACTTC	CTSSPARRGRTHEQYF
TRBV14	TRBJ2-2	.	.	TGTGCCAGCAGCCTCCGGGGGGCGGCCGGGGAGCTGTTTTTT	CASSLRGAAGELFF
TRBV7-2	TRBJ1-4	.	.	TGTGCCAGCAGCCCGGGAGCGGCCTCAAATGAAAAACTGTTTTTT	CASSPGAASNEKLFF
TRBV4-1	TRBJ1-2	TRBD1	.	TGCGCCAGCAGCCAAACAGGGGGCTCTGGCTACACCTTC	CASSQTGGSGYTF
TRBV2	TRBJ1-5	TRBD1	.	TGTGCCAGCAGTTCGGGACAGCAAAGACGTAGCAATCAGCCCCAGCATTTT	CASSSGQQRRSNQPQHF
TRBV10-3	TRBJ1-2	TRBD1	few	TGTGCCAATCAGGGACAGGGTCGGGGCTACACCTTC	CANQGQGRGYTF
TRBV2	TRBJ1-1	.	.	TGTGCGGGGGGGGTTGAAGCTTTCTTT	CAGGVEAFF
TRBV28	TRBJ1-2	TRBD1	.	TGTGCCAGCAGGAGATCCGGGACAGGCTATGGCTACACCTTC	CASRRSGTGYGYTF
TRBV6-4	TRBJ2-3	.	.	TGTGCCAGCAGTGAGGATGGGGGGGCCACAGATACGCAGTATTTT	CASSEDGGATDTQYF
TRBV6-6	TRBJ1-3	.	.	TGTGCCAGCAGGGGCAGAGAAACTGGAAACACCATATATTTT	CASRGRETGNTIYF
TRBV5-4	TRBJ2-7	TRBD2	.	TGTGCCAGCAGCTTGGATAATAGCGGGGGGGCCGTCTTTTACGAGCAGTACTTC	CASSLDNSGGAVFYEQYF
TRBV28	TRBJ2-1	.	once	TGTGCCAGCAGTTTTGCCAGGGGTTCCTACAATGAGCAGTTCTTC	CASSFARGSYNEQFF
TRBV5-1	TRBJ2-5	.	.	TGCGCCAGCAGCTTGGGGGTCGGGGGAGGAGAGACCCAGTACTTC	CASSLGVGGGETQYF
TRBV9	TRBJ1-6	TRBD1	.	TGTGCCAGCAGCGTAGAGACAGGGGGCTATAATTCACCCCTCCACTTT	CASSVETGGYNSPLHF
TRBV6-6	TRBJ1-6	.	few	TGTGCCAGCACCCTACAGAAGCCAGGTCCCAGGGCAACCCTCCACTTT	CASTLQKPGPRATLHF
TRBV30	TRBJ2-3	TRBD1	.	TGTGCCTGGAGCACAGGGGGCGCTTCTACAGATACGCAGTATTTT	CAWSTGGASTDTQYF
TRBV6-5	TRBJ2-3	TRBD1	.	TGTGCCAGCAGTTCAGGGACAGGTCGAAGGCTAGATACGCAGTATTTT	CASSSGTGRRLDTQYF
TRBV10-2	TRBJ1-1	.	.	TGCGCCAGCAGTGAGTCGGGCCAGCCTGAAGCTTTCTTT	CASSESGQPEAFF
TRBV7-2	TRBJ2-1	TRBD2	medium-sized	TGTGCCAGCAGCCGGGAGCGGGAGGGTTACAATGAGCAGTTCTTC	CASSREREGYNEQFF
TRBV10-3	TRBJ2-7	.	once	TGTGCCATCAGTGAAAGGGACACGAATATGAAGCAGTACTTC	CAISERDTNMKQYF
TRBV27	TRBJ2-1	.	.	TGTGCCAGCCGGGGAAGTAGCTCCTACAATGAGCAGTTCTTC	CASRGSSSYNEQFF
TRBV27	TRBJ1-5	TRBD1	.	TGTGCCAGCAGTTCATCCAGGGGGCAGGGGGGGCAGCCCCAGCATTTT	CASSSSRGQGGQPQHF
TRBV28	TRBJ1-5	.	.	TGTGCCAGCACCCGGGAGGGGGGCTTGGGGCAGCCCCAGCATTTT	CASTREGGLGQPQHF
TRBV28	TRBJ1-4	.	once	TGTGCCAGCAGACCCGAGACTCCCAATCGGGGAAAACTGTTTTTT	CASRPETPNRGKLFF
TRBV30	TRBJ2-2	.	.	TGTGCCTGGAGTCTGGACAGCACCGGGGAGCTGTTTTTT	CAWSLDSTGELFF
TRBV11-1	TRBJ2-7	TRBD1	once	TGTGCCAGCAGCTTAGTATGGGACAGGGGCAACGAGCAGTACTTC	CASSLVWDRGNEQYF
TRBV4-3	TRBJ2-3	.	few	TGCGCCAGCAGCCAAGAAGTTGGGCCTACGCAGTATTTT	CASSQEVGPTQYF